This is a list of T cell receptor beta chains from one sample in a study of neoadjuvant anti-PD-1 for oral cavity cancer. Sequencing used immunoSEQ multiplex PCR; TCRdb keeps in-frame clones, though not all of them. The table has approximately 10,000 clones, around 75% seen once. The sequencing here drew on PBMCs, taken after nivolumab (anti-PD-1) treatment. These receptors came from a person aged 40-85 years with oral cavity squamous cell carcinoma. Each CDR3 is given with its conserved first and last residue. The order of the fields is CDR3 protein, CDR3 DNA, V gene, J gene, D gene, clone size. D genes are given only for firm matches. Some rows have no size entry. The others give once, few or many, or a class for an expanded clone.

CDR3 protein: CASSITGGFNEQFF
CDR3 DNA: TGTGCCAGTAGTATCACAGGGGGCTTCAATGAGCAGTTCTTC
V gene: TRBV19
J gene: TRBJ2-1
D gene: TRBD1
clone size: NA

CDR3 protein: CSVEDPDRRDNEQFF
CDR3 DNA: TGCAGCGTTGAAGATCCCGACAGGCGAGACAATGAGCAGTTCTTC
V gene: TRBV29-1
J gene: TRBJ2-1
D gene: NA
clone size: NA

CDR3 protein: CASSGERTGGWYGYTF
CDR3 DNA: TGTGCCAGCAGCGGGGAGAGGACAGGGGGCTGGTATGGCTACACCTTC
V gene: TRBV5-4
J gene: TRBJ1-2
D gene: TRBD1
clone size: NA

CDR3 protein: CASSAGVSGNTIYF
CDR3 DNA: TGTGCCAGCAGCGCCGGGGTCTCTGGAAACACCATATATTTT
V gene: TRBV9
J gene: TRBJ1-3
D gene: NA
clone size: NA

CDR3 protein: CASSLEETQYF
CDR3 DNA: TGCGCCAGCAGCTTGGAAGAGACCCAGTACTTC
V gene: TRBV5-1
J gene: TRBJ2-5
D gene: NA
clone size: NA

CDR3 protein: CASSIKVEGYTF
CDR3 DNA: TGTGCCAGTAGTATCAAAGTCGAGGGCTACACCTTC
V gene: TRBV19
J gene: TRBJ1-2
D gene: NA
clone size: NA

CDR3 protein: CASSYRQGARNEQYF
CDR3 DNA: TGTGCCAGCAGCTACAGACAGGGGGCCAGGAACGAGCAGTACTTC
V gene: TRBV5-4
J gene: TRBJ2-7
D gene: TRBD1
clone size: NA

CDR3 protein: CASSHDRGGTEAFF
CDR3 DNA: TGTGCCAGCAGCCATGACAGGGGTGGAACTGAAGCTTTCTTT
V gene: TRBV14
J gene: TRBJ1-1
D gene: TRBD1
clone size: few

CDR3 protein: CASSLGQLNEKLFF
CDR3 DNA: TGCGCCAGCAGCCTGGGACAGCTTAATGAAAAACTGTTTTTT
V gene: TRBV5-1
J gene: TRBJ1-4
D gene: TRBD1
clone size: NA

CDR3 protein: CASSLGGNTEAFF
CDR3 DNA: TGTGCCAGCAGTTTAGGAGGGAACACTGAAGCTTTCTTT
V gene: TRBV6-5
J gene: TRBJ1-1
D gene: NA
clone size: NA

CDR3 protein: CASSPPGQPQETQYF
CDR3 DNA: TGTGCCAGCAGCCCCCCGGGACAGCCCCAAGAGACCCAGTACTTC
V gene: TRBV9
J gene: TRBJ2-5
D gene: TRBD1
clone size: once

CDR3 protein: CASSFLPGQNTEAFF
CDR3 DNA: TGCGCCAGCAGTTTCCTTCCCGGACAGAACACTGAAGCTTTCTTT
V gene: TRBV10-2
J gene: TRBJ1-1
D gene: NA
clone size: NA

CDR3 protein: CASSLSLAGNEQYF
CDR3 DNA: TGTGCCAGCAGCTTAAGCCTAGCGGGAAATGAGCAGTACTTC
V gene: TRBV7-6
J gene: TRBJ2-7
D gene: TRBD2
clone size: NA

CDR3 protein: CAISEATGGRDTGELFF
CDR3 DNA: TGTGCCATCAGTGAGGCAACAGGGGGCAGGGACACCGGGGAGCTGTTTTTT
V gene: TRBV10-3
J gene: TRBJ2-2
D gene: TRBD1
clone size: NA

CDR3 protein: CASSSGDTGTYGYTF
CDR3 DNA: TGTGCCAGCAGTTCCGGGGACACAGGGACCTATGGCTACACCTTC
V gene: TRBV28
J gene: TRBJ1-2
D gene: NA
clone size: NA

CDR3 protein: CASSLGSGGADGYTF
CDR3 DNA: TGTGCCAGCAGCTTAGGCTCGGGAGGAGCGGATGGCTACACCTTC
V gene: TRBV7-9
J gene: TRBJ1-2
D gene: NA
clone size: NA

CDR3 protein: CASSPSLDFYPFF
CDR3 DNA: TGTGCCAGCAGCCCCAGTCTGGACTTCTATCCGTTCTTC
V gene: TRBV9
J gene: TRBJ2-1
D gene: NA
clone size: once

CDR3 protein: CASSYSQGRDYGYTF
CDR3 DNA: TGTGCCAGCAGTTACTCTCAAGGGAGGGACTATGGCTACACCTTC
V gene: TRBV6-6
J gene: TRBJ1-2
D gene: NA
clone size: NA